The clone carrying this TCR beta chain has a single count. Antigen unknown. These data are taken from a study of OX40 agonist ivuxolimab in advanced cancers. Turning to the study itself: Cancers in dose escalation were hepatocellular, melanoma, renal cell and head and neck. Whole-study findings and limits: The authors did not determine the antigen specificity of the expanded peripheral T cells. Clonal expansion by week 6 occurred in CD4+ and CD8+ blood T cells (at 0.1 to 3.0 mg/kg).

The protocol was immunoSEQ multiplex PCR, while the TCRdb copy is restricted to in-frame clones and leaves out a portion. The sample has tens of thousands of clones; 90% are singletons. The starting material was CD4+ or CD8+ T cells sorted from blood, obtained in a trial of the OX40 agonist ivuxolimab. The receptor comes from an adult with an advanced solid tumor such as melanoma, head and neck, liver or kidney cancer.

The CDR3 loop reads CASSVGGSTNEKLFF. The CDR3 DNA follows: TGTGCCAGCAGCGTTGGGGGGAGTACTAATGAAAAACTGTTTTTT. V and J are TRBV9 and TRBJ1-4; perhaps TRBD1 as D (5 bases). The V gene's germline CDR1 is SGDLS and CDR2 YYNGEE. Trimming pared 2 bases from V and 2 bases from J, leaving 10 bases between. This CDR3 spans 15 amino acids.